Below are 8 T cell receptor beta chains sequenced from a single sample in a study of blood T cell repertoires in COVID-19. Data came from immunoSEQ multiplex PCR; TCRdb stores just in-frame clones and leaves some out. Found here are about 160,000 clones, approximately 90% of them singletons; the top ten hold 3% to 4.5%. Sequencing was performed on peripheral blood. The origin of the receptors is a woman between 55 and 75 years old who had recovered from COVID-19.

The chain carries TRBV6-2 or TRBV6-3 and TRBJ1-2, with D tentatively TRBD1 (6 bases). Germline CDR1 MNHEY, CDR2 SVGEGT. Between the trimmed V and J ends, which lost 5 bases and 7 bases, there was a span of 11 bases. CDR3 length: 12 amino acids. The CDR3 reads CASSDWGLGYTF. The CDR3, as DNA: TGTGCCAGCAGTGACTGGGGGCTTGGCTACACCTTC.

The CDR3 spells CASSRTSGYNEQFF. In DNA, the CDR3 is TGTGCCAGCAGCAGGACTAGCGGCTACAATGAGCAGTTCTTC. The rearrangement uses TRBV9 and TRBJ2-1; 10 bases are a match to TRBD2. V dropped 4 bases and J dropped 3; count of bases not matched to a gene: 1. There are 14 residues in the CDR3. Germline loops: CDR1 SGDLS, CDR2 YYNGEE.

The chain employs TRBV5-8 and TRBJ2-7; D may be TRBD2 (7 bases). V was shortened by 4 bases and J by 7 bases, with 21 bases between the two germline ends. Germline CDR1 is SGHTS and CDR2 is YDEGEE. CDR3 length equals 15 residues. The CDR3 coding sequence is TGTGCCAGCAGCGTCCGAGGGGGACTACCGAGAGAGCAGTACTTC. Residues: CASSVRGGLPREQYF.

The J gene is TRBJ1-1, the V gene TRBV28; tentative D call: TRBD1 (5 bases). Trimming left V 2 bases short and J 4 bases short, with 11 bases between. The germline V gene has CDR1 MDHEN and CDR2 SYDVKM. This CDR3 spans 14 amino acids. The CDR3 region has the DNA TGTGCCAGCAGTTTAGGGGGGTGGGGCACTGAAGCTTTCTTT. Encoded protein: CASSLGGWGTEAFF.

CDR3 bases: TGTGCCAGCAGCTATGAGACGGGCTCACGGGAAAACTATGGCTACACCTTC. Translated: CASSYETGSRENYGYTF. This chain links TRBV5-6 with TRBJ1-2, with no clear D. The CDR3 runs to 17 residues. The germline V and J ends were trimmed by 3 bases and 2 bases, with 20 bases remaining between them. Germline lookup yields CDR1 SGHDT and CDR2 YYEEEE.

V and J are TRBV18 and TRBJ2-2, with TRBD1 identical over 8 bases. Trimming removed 2 bases from V and 0 bases from J; junction bases left unmatched: 5. The CDR3 runs to 17 residues. Germline V CDR1 and CDR2: KGHSH, LQKENI. CDR3 amino acids: CASSPFGQGANTGELFF. The CDR3, as DNA: TGTGCCAGCTCACCATTCGGACAGGGTGCGAACACCGGGGAGCTGTTTTTT.

In this sample, this clone turned up a few times. The chain joins TRBV4-1 to TRBJ2-7; 7 bases are shared with TRBD2. The germline gives CDR1 MGHRA, CDR2 YSYEKL. Trimming took 1 base from V and 2 from J; bases not matched to a gene: 5. CDR3 length: 15 residues. This chain's CDR3 is CASSQGISGTYEQYF. Here the CDR3 DNA reads TGCGCCAGCAGCCAAGGAATAAGCGGGACCTACGAGCAGTACTTC.

The rearrangement uses TRBV3-1 (or the pseudogene TRBV3-2) and TRBJ2-2; 16 bases line up with TRBD2. CDR3 length: 19 amino acids. V was clipped by 3 bases and J by 2 bases; unmatched bases: 6. The germline V gene has CDR1 LGHDT and CDR2 YNNKEL (reference sequence). For the CDR3, the DNA is TGTGCCAGCAGCCACGTGGGACTAGCGGGGGGGCAAAACACCGGGGAGCTGTTTTTT. This codes for CASSHVGLAGGQNTGELFF.